A single sample gave rise to the 12 T cell receptor beta chains below, sequenced in a study of blood T cell repertoires in COVID-19. Here immunoSEQ multiplex PCR was the method, and the copy in TCRdb shows in-frame clones only, minus some. Altogether approximately 96,000 clones are present, 90% to 95% being singletons, with the ten largest covering over 1.5%. The sample consisted of peripheral blood. The receptors here all came from a man aged 60 to 75 with acute or convalescent COVID-19.

The rearrangement uses TRBV4-3 and TRBJ2-2, with TRBD1 identical over 8 bases. This CDR3 spans 16 amino acids. V lost 4 bases and J lost 4; bases outside the gene matches: 8. The germline V gene has CDR1 LGHNA and CDR2 YSLEER. This CDR3 reads CASSPRTGSGTGELFF. CDR3 DNA: TGCGCCAGCAGCCCCAGGACAGGGTCGGGCACCGGGGAGCTGTTTTTT.

The chain uses TRBV4-3 and TRBJ1-2, with D perhaps matching TRBD1 (5 bases). The CDR3 consists of 14 residues. Trimming removed 0 bases at V and 6 bases at J, with 11 bases between. CDR1 is LGHNA and CDR2 is YSLEER in the germline V gene. CDR3 sequence: CASSQDRVYHGYTF. CDR3 DNA: TGCGCCAGCAGCCAAGACAGGGTGTATCATGGCTACACCTTC.

The V and J genes are TRBV7-9 and TRBJ1-4, with 10 positions matching TRBD1. The trim removed 1 base at V and 5 bases at J, leaving 1 base unmatched. Germline assignment: CDR1 SEHNR and CDR2 FQNEAQ (reference sequence). This CDR3 region has 15 residues. In DNA, the CDR3 is TGTGCCAGCAGCTTAGAGGGACAGGGGAATGAAAAACTGTTTTTT. Its protein product is CASSLEGQGNEKLFF. Based on the CDR3 plus reference TRBV7-9 and TRBJ1-4, the full variable domain is DTGVSQNPRHKITKRGQNVTFRCDPISEHNRLYWYRQTLGQGPEFLTYFQNEAQLEKSRLLSDRFSAERPKGSFSTLEIQRTEQGDSAMYLCASSLEGQGNEKLFFGSGTQLSVL.

The rearrangement joins TRBV28 to TRBJ1-5; unclear D gene. V shed 6 bases and J shed 5 bases, with 11 bases lying between them. The CDR3 is 13 amino acids. In germline, CDR1 is MDHEN, CDR2 SYDVKM. The CDR3 sequence is CASRLGRDQPQHF. CDR3 DNA sequence: TGTGCCAGCAGGCTAGGGAGGGATCAGCCCCAGCATTTT.

This clone was observed once. This chain connects TRBV23-1 to TRBJ1-5; D call uncertain. TRBV23-1 is sorted into the ORF group, with uncertain function. This CDR3 contains 16 residues. The germline V and J ends were trimmed by 7 bases and 7 bases, with 23 bases remaining between them. In DNA, the CDR3 is TGCGCCAGCAACCAAACGGGGAGAGAGACATGCCAGCCCCAGCATTTT. Encoded protein: CASNQTGRETCQPQHF.

The rearrangement links TRBV3-1 (or the pseudogene TRBV3-2) to TRBJ2-5; TRBD1 matches 7 bases. V shed 2 bases, J shed 3 bases, and the junction held 6 bases outside the gene matches. This CDR3 spans 15 amino acids. Germline CDR1 is LGHDT and CDR2 is YNNKEL (reference sequence). The CDR3 nucleotides read TGTGCCAGCAGCCAACCTACAGGGGTGGAAGAGACCCAGTACTTC. Its protein product is CASSQPTGVEETQYF.

The chain joins TRBV11-2 to TRBJ1-2; 8 nucleotides align to TRBD1. The CDR3 covers 16 residues. Germline CDR1 reads SGHAT; CDR2 reads FQNNGV. The J segment lost 3 bases and the V segment lost 1 base, leaving 7 bases of the junction unmatched. The CDR3 sequence is CASSLGLGQADYGYTF. The CDR3 coding sequence is TGTGCCAGCAGCTTAGGCTTGGGACAGGCGGACTATGGCTACACCTTC.

This sequence joins TRBV6-6 and TRBJ2-7; D is unresolved. V lost 6 bases to trimming and J lost 4 bases, with 10 bases between them. Germline V gene sequence: CDR1 MNHNY, CDR2 SVGAGI (reference sequence). The CDR3 is made up of 12 amino acids. CDR3 amino acids: CASSPLQYEQYF. The CDR3 DNA is TGTGCCAGCAGCCCACTACAATACGAGCAGTACTTC.

The rearrangement joins TRBV29-1 to TRBJ2-1, with 8 positions matching TRBD2. The germline gives CDR1 SQVTM, CDR2 ANQGSEA. The CDR3 is 11 residues long. V lost 4 bases and J lost 9; bases outside the gene matches: 2. The CDR3 region has the DNA TGCAGCGTTGGTACTAGCGGTGAGCAGTTCTTC. Protein product: CSVGTSGEQFF.

V usage is TRBV7-9 and J usage is TRBJ2-1; TRBD1 is a possible D gene (6 bases). CDR3 length equals 12 residues. Per germline, CDR1 SEHNR and CDR2 FQNEAQ (reference sequence). V was shortened by 3 bases and J by 12 bases, with 12 bases between the two germline ends. Written as DNA, the CDR3 is TGTGCCAGCAGCTTGAACAGGGAAGGGCAGTTCTTC. Its translation is CASSLNREGQFF.

V and J are TRBV7-6 and TRBJ2-3, with TRBD2 matching over 9 bases. The germline V gene has CDR1 SGHVS and CDR2 FNYEAQ. V lost 5 bases to trimming and J lost 4 bases; unmatched junction nucleotides: 10. CDR3 size: 16 residues. The CDR3 sequence: CASSGLGSGSSDTQYF. The CDR3 nucleotides read TGTGCCAGCAGCGGCCTAGGTAGCGGGAGTTCAGATACGCAGTATTTT.

The J gene is TRBJ2-7, the V gene TRBV4-1, with TRBD1 matching 10 bases. The CDR3 loop spans 18 amino acids. CDR1 is MGHRA, CDR2 YSYEKL, per germline. V shed 4 bases, J shed 5 bases, and the junction held 17 bases outside the gene matches. CDR3 residues: CASSPYAAGTGVFDEQYF. CDR3 bases: TGCGCCAGCAGCCCTTACGCGGCCGGGACAGGGGTTTTCGACGAGCAGTACTTC.